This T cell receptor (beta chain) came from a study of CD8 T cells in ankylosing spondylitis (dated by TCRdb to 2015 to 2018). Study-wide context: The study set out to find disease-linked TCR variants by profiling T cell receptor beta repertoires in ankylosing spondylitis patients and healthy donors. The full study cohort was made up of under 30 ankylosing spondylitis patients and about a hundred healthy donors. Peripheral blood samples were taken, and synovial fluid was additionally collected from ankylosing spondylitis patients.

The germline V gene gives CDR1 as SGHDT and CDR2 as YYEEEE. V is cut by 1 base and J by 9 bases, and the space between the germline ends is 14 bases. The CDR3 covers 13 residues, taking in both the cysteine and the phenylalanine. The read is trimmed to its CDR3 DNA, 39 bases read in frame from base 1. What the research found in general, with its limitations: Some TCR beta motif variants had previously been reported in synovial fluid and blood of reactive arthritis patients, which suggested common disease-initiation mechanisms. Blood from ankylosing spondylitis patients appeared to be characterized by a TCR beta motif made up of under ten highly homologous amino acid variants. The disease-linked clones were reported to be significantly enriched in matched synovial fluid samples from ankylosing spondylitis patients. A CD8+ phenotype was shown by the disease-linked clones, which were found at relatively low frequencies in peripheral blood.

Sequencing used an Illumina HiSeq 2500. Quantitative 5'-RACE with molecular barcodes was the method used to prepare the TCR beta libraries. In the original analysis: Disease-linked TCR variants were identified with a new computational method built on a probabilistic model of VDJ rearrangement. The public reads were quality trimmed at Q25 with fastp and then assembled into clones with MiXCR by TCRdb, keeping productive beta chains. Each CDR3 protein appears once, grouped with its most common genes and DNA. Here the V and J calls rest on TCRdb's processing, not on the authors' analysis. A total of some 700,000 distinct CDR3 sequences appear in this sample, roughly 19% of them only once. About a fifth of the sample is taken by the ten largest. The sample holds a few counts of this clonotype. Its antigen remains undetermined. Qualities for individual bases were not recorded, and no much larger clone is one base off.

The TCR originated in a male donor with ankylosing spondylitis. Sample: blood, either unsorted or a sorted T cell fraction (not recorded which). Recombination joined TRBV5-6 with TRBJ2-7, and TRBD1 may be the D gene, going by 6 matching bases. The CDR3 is CASSLSTGLGQYF. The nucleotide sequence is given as TGTGCCAGCAGCTTGTCTACAGGGCTCGGGCAGTACTTC.